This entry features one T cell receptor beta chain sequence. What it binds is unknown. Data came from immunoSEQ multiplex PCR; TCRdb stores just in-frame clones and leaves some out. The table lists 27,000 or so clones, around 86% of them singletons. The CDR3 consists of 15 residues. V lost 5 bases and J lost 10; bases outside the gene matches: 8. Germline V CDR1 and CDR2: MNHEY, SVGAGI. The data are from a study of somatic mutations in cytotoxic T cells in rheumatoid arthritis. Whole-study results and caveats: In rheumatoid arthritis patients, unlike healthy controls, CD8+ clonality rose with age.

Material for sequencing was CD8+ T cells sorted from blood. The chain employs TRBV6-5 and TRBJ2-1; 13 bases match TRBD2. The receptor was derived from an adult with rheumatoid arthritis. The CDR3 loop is CASSTLTSGGHEQFF. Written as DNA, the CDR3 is TGTGCCAGCAGTACGCTGACTAGCGGGGGGCACGAGCAGTTCTTC.